This entry lists 17 T cell receptor beta chains sequenced from one sample in a study of Tregs in tolerant kidney transplant recipients. The protocol was immunoSEQ multiplex PCR, while the TCRdb copy is restricted to in-frame clones and leaves out a portion. The data contain more than 15,000 clones, just over 90% of them singletons. What was sequenced was CD8+ T cells from blood. These receptors were obtained from a human donor in good health.

V gene TRBV6-4 combines with J gene TRBJ2-3; 10 bases agree with TRBD2. This CDR3 contains 16 residues. Germline V gene data show CDR1 as MRHNA and CDR2 as SNTAGT. V was clipped by 3 bases and J by 6 bases; unmatched bases: 9. CDR3 DNA sequence: TGTGCCAGCAGTGAGAGCGGGGGGGCGCACGGGGATACGCAGTATTTT. Encoded protein: CASSESGGAHGDTQYF.

This chain uses TRBV30 with TRBJ2-5; the match to TRBD2 covers 9 bases. With 3 bases clipped from V and 5 bases from J, the junction kept 13 bases outside the gene matches. This CDR3 contains 16 residues. Germline lookup yields CDR1 GTSNPN and CDR2 SVGIG (reference sequence). The CDR3 DNA reads TGTGCCTGGAGCACGGGACTAGCAGTTGGGTGGGAGACCCAGTACTTC. It specifies CAWSTGLAVGWETQYF.

This chain connects TRBV9 to TRBJ1-2; tentatively, D is TRBD1 (6 bases). CDR1 and CDR2 (germline): SGDLS, YYNGEE. The V gene lost 4 bases and the J gene lost 7 bases, with 20 bases spanning the gap. This CDR3 comprises 15 residues. Written as DNA, the CDR3 is TGTGCCAGCAGCCCTAGTTGGACAGTCTCTTTTGGCTACACCTTC. Encoded protein: CASSPSWTVSFGYTF.

The V call is TRBV27, the J call TRBJ2-5; tentatively, D is TRBD2 (5 bases). Germline V lookup: CDR1 MNHEY, CDR2 SMNVEV (reference sequence). Trimming stripped 2 bases from V and 1 base from J, with 14 bases between. CDR3 size: 16 residues. This CDR3 reads CASSLRGFYLQETQYF. The CDR3 region has the DNA TGTGCCAGCAGTTTAAGAGGGTTTTACCTCCAAGAGACCCAGTACTTC.

The rearrangement links TRBV6-5 to TRBJ1-4; D unresolved. The V end lost 6 bases, the J end lost 11 bases, and 16 bases lay between the germline ends. CDR1 is MNHEY and CDR2 is SVGAGI in the germline V gene. The CDR3 consists of 13 residues. The CDR3 region is CASSSSPSGKLFF. CDR3 bases: TGTGCCAGCAGCTCCAGCCCTTCGGGGAAACTGTTTTTT.

The rearrangement uses TRBV7-3 and TRBJ2-7; D is perhaps TRBD2 (7 bases). This CDR3 has 15 amino acids. Germline CDR1 is SGHTA and CDR2 is FQGTGA. Between the trimmed V and J ends, which lost 2 bases and 5 bases, there was a span of 16 bases. CDR3 in amino acids: CASSLGAGAIDEQYF. CDR3 bases: TGTGCCAGCAGCTTAGGTGCGGGGGCCATAGACGAGCAGTACTTC. The complete variable domain, with remaining parts taken from reference TRBV7-3 and TRBJ2-7, reads GAGVSQTPSNKVTEKGKYVELRCDPISGHTALYWYRQSLGQGPEFLIYFQGTGAADDSGLPNDRFFAVRPEGSVSTLKIQRTERGDSAVYLCASSLGAGAIDEQYFGPGTRLTVT.

The chain employs TRBV4-1 and TRBJ2-5, with unresolved D. Germline V gene data show CDR1 as MGHRA and CDR2 as YSYEKL. V was cut by 2 bases and J by 3 bases, with 10 bases left in between. CDR3 size: 14 residues. The CDR3 nucleotides read TGCGCCAGCAGCCAACCCCGGACGGAAGAGACCCAGTACTTC. Protein sequence: CASSQPRTEETQYF.

The gene calls are TRBV13 and TRBJ2-7; 12 nucleotides align to TRBD2. CDR3 length: 15 residues. Germline V lookup: CDR1 PRHDT, CDR2 FYEKMQ (reference sequence). V was clipped by 5 bases and J by 3 bases; unmatched bases: 5. The CDR3 coding sequence is TGTGCCAGCAGCCCTAGCGGGGGGGCCGTCTACGAGCAGTACTTC. Protein sequence: CASSPSGGAVYEQYF. The whole variable domain, filled in from reference TRBV13 and TRBJ2-7, reads AAGVIQSPRHLIKEKRETATLKCYPIPRHDTVYWYQQGPGQDPQFLISFYEKMQSDKGSIPDRFSAQQFSDYHSELNMSSLELGDSALYFCASSPSGGAVYEQYFGPGTRLTVT.

This clone was picked up one time. The J gene is TRBJ2-1, the V gene TRBV30, with 11 positions matching TRBD2. After removal of 4 bases from V and 5 bases from J, the junction contained 13 bases not matched to a gene. Germline V gene sequence: CDR1 GTSNPN, CDR2 SVGIG (reference sequence). The length of the CDR3 is 17 residues. The CDR3 nucleotides read TGTGCCTGGACTGCGGGACTAGCGGTGTCGGAAGACAATGAGCAGTTCTTC. It specifies CAWTAGLAVSEDNEQFF.

With regard to this clone: This same CDR3 is encoded by further DNA sequences in the sample. V is TRBV11-2 and J is TRBJ2-7, with D maybe TRBD2 (6 bases). There are 11 residues in the CDR3. Trimming stripped 4 bases from V and 7 bases from J, with 8 bases between. CDR1 and CDR2 from the germline V gene are SGHAT and FQNNGV. The CDR3 region has the DNA TGTGCCAGCAGCTCACGGGGGGAGCAGTACTTC. Amino acids: CASSSRGEQYF.

V usage is TRBV10-2 and J usage is TRBJ1-6, with 7 bases lining up with TRBD1. This CDR3 has 13 residues. The junction had 10 bases not matched to a gene; V was cut back by 11 bases and J by 9 bases. Germline loops: CDR1 WSHSY, CDR2 SAAADI. DNA for the CDR3: TGCGCCTCAGGGCAGGGGGTTGGTTCACCCCTCCACTTT. Its protein is CASGQGVGSPLHF.

In its sample, this clone was seen a few times. The gene calls are TRBV11-2 and TRBJ2-7; D is perhaps TRBD1 (5 bases). Trimming cost V 5 bases and J 4 bases, with 12 bases left between them. This CDR3 has 13 amino acids. The germline V gene encodes CDR1 SGHAT and CDR2 FQNNGV. CDR3 region: CASSIGRTYEQYF. CDR3 coding DNA: TGTGCCAGCAGCATAGGACGGACATACGAGCAGTACTTC.

This clone was seen once. The V and J genes are TRBV14 and TRBJ1-1, with D perhaps TRBD1 (5 bases). Trimming cost V 4 bases and J 3 bases, with 9 bases left between them. The germline V gene encodes CDR1 SGHDN and CDR2 FVKESK. The CDR3 has 13 residues. DNA for the CDR3: TGTGCCAGCAGCCCTTGGGGGGACACTGAAGCTTTCTTT. It translates to CASSPWGDTEAFF.

The rearrangement joins TRBV7-6 to TRBJ2-1; 12 bases are shared with TRBD2. This CDR3 is 17 amino acids long. CDR1 is SGHVS, CDR2 FNYEAQ, per germline. V dropped 5 bases and J dropped 3; count of bases not matched to a gene: 8. The CDR3 sequence is CASSPRTSGTLYNEQFF. The CDR3 DNA sequence: TGTGCCAGCAGCCCCCGGACTAGCGGGACGCTCTACAATGAGCAGTTCTTC.

The chain uses TRBV7-2 and TRBJ2-1; D is uncertain. The germline V gene encodes CDR1 SGHTA and CDR2 FQGNSA. There are 16 residues in the CDR3. V shed 1 base and J shed 0 bases, with 10 bases lying between them. The CDR3 DNA sequence: TGTGCCAGCAGCTTAGAGCGAGTCCTCTCCTACAATGAGCAGTTCTTC. Protein product: CASSLERVLSYNEQFF. The full variable domain, with the rest looked up from reference TRBV7-2 and TRBJ2-1, is GAGVSQSPSNKVTEKGKDVELRCDPISGHTALYWYRQSLGQGLEFLIYFQGNSAPDKSGLPSDRFSAERTGGSVSTLTIQRTQQEDSAVYLCASSLERVLSYNEQFFGPGTRLTVL.

The chain links TRBV4-2 to TRBJ2-6; D may be TRBD1 (6 bases). CDR1 is LGHNA and CDR2 is YNFKEQ in the germline V gene. Trimming removed 3 bases from V and 0 bases from J, with 15 bases in between. This CDR3 is built from 18 residues. The DNA of the CDR3 is TGTGCCAGCAGCCAGCAAGGGACATCCAACTCTGGGGCCAACGTCCTGACTTTC. It translates to CASSQQGTSNSGANVLTF.

The rearrangement joins TRBV7-9 to TRBJ2-7, with D unresolved. Germline values: CDR1 SEHNR, CDR2 FQNEAQ (reference sequence). The CDR3 has 14 residues. With 5 bases removed from V and 7 bases from J, the gap between germline ends came to 18 bases. In nucleotides, the CDR3 is TGTGCCAGCAGCCCTTCGGGTCCCGCGAGAGAGCAGTACTTC. This encodes CASSPSGPAREQYF.